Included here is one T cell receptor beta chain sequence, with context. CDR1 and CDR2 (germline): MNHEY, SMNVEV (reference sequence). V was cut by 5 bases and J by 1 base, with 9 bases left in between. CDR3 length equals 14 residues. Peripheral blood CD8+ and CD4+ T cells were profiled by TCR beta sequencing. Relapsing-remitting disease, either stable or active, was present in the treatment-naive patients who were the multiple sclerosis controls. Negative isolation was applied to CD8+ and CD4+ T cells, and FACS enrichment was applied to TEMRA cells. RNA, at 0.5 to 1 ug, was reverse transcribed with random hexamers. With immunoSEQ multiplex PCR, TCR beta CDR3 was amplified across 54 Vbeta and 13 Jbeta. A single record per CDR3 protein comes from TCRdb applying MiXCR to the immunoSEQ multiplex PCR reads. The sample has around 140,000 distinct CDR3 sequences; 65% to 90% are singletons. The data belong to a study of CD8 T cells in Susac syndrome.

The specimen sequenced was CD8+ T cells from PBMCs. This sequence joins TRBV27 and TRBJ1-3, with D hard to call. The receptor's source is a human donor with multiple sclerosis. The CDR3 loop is CASSTQDSGNTIYF. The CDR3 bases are TGTGCCAGCAGTACGCAAGATTCTGGAAACACCATATATTTT.